This T cell receptor (beta chain) is from a study of T-cell reconstitution after alpha-beta-depleted transplantation in children. TCRbeta library construction was performed incorporating unique molecular identifiers. TCRdb re-derived calls from the PCR reads in MiXCR, one entry per CDR3 protein. The sample has about 480,000 distinct CDR3 sequences, roughly an eighth seen once. This CDR3 has 12 amino acids. Trimming took 6 bases from V and 9 from J, leaving 11 bases between them. In its sample, this clonotype was seen a few times. Sequenced here: PBMCs from the stem cell graft donor, sampled from the stem cell graft. This receptor was obtained from a human donor who donated a stem cell graft to a child with combined immunodeficiency. The chain links TRBV12-3 or TRBV12-4 to TRBJ2-2; possible D gene TRBD1, 6 bases. CDR3 nucleotides: TGTGCCAGCAGCACAGGGAGTCGGGAGCTGTTTTTT. Its protein product is CASSTGSRELFF.